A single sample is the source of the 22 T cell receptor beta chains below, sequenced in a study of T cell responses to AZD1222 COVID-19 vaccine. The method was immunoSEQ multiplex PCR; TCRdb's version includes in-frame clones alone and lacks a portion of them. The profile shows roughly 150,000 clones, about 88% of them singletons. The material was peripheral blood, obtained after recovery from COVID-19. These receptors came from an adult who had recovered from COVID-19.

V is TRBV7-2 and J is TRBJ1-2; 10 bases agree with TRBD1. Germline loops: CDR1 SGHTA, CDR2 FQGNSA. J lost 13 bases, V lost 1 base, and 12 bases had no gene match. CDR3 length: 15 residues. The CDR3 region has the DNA TGTGCCAGCAGCTTAGGGCAGACAGGGGGCACAACAGGCACCTTC. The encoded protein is CASSLGQTGGTTGTF.

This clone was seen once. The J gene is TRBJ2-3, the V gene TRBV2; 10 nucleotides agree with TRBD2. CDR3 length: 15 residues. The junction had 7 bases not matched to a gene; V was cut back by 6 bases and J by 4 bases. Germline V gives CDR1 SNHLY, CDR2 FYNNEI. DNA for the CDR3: TGTGCCAGCAGCCGGACTAGCGGAGTTCCAGATACGCAGTATTTT. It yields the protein CASSRTSGVPDTQYF. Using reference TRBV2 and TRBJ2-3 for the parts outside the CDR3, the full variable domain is EPEVTQTPSHQVTQMGQEVILRCVPISNHLYFYWYRQILGQKVEFLVSFYNNEISEKSEIFDDQFSVERPDGSNFTLKIRSTKLEDSAMYFCASSRTSGVPDTQYFGPGTRLTVL.

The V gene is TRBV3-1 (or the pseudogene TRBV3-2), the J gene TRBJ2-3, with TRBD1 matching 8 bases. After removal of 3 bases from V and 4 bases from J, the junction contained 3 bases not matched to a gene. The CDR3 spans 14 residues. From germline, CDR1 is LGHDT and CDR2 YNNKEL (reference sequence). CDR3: CASSHGQGADTQYF. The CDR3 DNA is TGTGCCAGCAGCCACGGACAGGGAGCAGATACGCAGTATTTT.

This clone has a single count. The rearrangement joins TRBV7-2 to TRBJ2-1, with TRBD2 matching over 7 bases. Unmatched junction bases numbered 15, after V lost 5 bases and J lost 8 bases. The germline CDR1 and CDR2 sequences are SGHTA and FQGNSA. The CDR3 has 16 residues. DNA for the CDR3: TGTGCCAGCAGCCCACTTTGGGGGGGGAGGGTAGATGAGCAGTTCTTC. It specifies CASSPLWGGRVDEQFF. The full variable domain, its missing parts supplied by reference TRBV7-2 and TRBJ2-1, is GAGVSQSPSNKVTEKGKDVELRCDPISGHTALYWYRQSLGQGLEFLIYFQGNSAPDKSGLPSDRFSAERTGGSVSTLTIQRTQQEDSAVYLCASSPLWGGRVDEQFFGPGTRLTVL.

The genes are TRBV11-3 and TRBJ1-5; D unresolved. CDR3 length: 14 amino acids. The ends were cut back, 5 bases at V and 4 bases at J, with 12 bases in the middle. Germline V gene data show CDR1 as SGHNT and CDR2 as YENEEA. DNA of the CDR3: TGTGCCAGCAGCACGGAATGGTGGAATCAGCCCCAGCATTTT. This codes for CASSTEWWNQPQHF.

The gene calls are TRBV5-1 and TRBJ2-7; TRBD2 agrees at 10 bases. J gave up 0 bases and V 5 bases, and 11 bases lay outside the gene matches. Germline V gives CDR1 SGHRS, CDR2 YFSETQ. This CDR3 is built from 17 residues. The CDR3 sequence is CASRPSGRGAGSYEQYF. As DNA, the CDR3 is TGCGCCAGCAGACCTAGCGGGAGAGGGGCAGGCTCCTACGAGCAGTACTTC.

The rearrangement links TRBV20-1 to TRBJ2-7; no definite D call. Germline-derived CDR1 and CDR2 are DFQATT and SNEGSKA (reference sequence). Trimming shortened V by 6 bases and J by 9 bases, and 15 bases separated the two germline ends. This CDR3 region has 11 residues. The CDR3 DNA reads TGCAGTGCCCAAAGTGGGTTCGGGCAGTACTTC. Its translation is CSAQSGFGQYF.

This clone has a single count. CDR3 DNA sequence: TGTGCCAGCACCACCAGACAGGGTTCCCATGGCTACACCTTC. It codes for CASTTRQGSHGYTF. This rearrangement joins TRBV2 to TRBJ1-2; 7 nucleotides agree with TRBD1. J lost 6 bases, V lost 7 bases, and 11 bases had no gene match. This CDR3 is 14 amino acids long. CDR1 SNHLY and CDR2 FYNNEI come from the germline V gene. The entire variable domain, with the rest obtained from reference TRBV2 and TRBJ1-2, is as follows: EPEVTQTPSHQVTQMGQEVILRCVPISNHLYFYWYRQILGQKVEFLVSFYNNEISEKSEIFDDQFSVERPDGSNFTLKIRSTKLEDSAMYFCASTTRQGSHGYTFGSGTRLTVV.

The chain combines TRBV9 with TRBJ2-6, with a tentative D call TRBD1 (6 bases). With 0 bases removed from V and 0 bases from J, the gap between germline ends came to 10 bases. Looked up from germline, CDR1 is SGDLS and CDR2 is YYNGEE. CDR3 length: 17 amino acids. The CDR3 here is CASSVVGAYSGANVLTF. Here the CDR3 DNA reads TGTGCCAGCAGCGTAGTGGGGGCGTACTCTGGGGCCAACGTCCTGACTTTC. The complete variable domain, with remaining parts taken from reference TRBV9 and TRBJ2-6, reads DSGVTQTPKHLITATGQRVTLRCSPRSGDLSVYWYQQSLDQGLQFLIQYYNGEERAKGNILERFSAQQFPDLHSELNLSSLELGDSALYFCASSVVGAYSGANVLTFGAGSRLTVL.

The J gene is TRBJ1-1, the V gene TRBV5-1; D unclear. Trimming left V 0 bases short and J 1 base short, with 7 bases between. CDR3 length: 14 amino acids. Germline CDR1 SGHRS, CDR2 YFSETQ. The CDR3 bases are TGCGCCAGCAGCTTGGGGCAGAGGAACACTGAAGCTTTCTTT. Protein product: CASSLGQRNTEAFF. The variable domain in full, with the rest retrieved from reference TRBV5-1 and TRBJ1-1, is KAGVTQTPRYLIKTRGQQVTLSCSPISGHRSVSWYQQTPGQGLQFLFEYFSETQRNKGNFPGRFSGRQFSNSRSEMNVSTLELGDSALYLCASSLGQRNTEAFFGQGTRLTVV.

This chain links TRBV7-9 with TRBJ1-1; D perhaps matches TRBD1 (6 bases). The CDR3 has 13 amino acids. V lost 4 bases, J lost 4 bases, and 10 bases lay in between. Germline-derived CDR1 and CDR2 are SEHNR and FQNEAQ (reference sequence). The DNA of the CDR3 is TGTGCCAGCAGCTCTGCAGGGGTCACTGAAGCTTTCTTT. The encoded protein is CASSSAGVTEAFF.

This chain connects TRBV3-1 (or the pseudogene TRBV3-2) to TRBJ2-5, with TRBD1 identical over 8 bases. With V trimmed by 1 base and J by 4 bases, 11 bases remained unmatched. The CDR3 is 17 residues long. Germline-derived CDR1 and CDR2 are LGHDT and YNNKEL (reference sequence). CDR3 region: CASSQGTGRRVLETQYF. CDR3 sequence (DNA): TGTGCCAGCAGCCAAGGGACAGGGAGGAGGGTGCTAGAGACCCAGTACTTC.

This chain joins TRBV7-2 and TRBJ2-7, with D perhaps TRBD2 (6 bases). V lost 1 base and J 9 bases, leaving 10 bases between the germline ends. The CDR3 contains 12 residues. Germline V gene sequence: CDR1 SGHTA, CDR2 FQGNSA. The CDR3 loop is CASSLDLAAQYF. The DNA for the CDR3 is TGTGCCAGCAGCTTAGATTTAGCGGCGCAGTACTTC.

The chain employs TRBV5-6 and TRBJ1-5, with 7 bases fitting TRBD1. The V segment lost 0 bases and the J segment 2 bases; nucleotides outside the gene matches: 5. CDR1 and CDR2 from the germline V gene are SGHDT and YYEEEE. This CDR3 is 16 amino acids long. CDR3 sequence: CASSLGQGWGNQPQHF. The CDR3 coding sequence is TGTGCCAGCAGCTTGGGACAGGGTTGGGGCAATCAGCCCCAGCATTTT.

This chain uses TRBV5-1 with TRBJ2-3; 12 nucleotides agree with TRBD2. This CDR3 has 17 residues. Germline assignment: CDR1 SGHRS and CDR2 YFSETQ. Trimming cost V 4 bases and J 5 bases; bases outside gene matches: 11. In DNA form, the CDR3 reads TGCGCCAGCAGCCCACAATCTAGCGGGGGGGCCGGAGATACGCAGTATTTT. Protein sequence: CASSPQSSGGAGDTQYF.

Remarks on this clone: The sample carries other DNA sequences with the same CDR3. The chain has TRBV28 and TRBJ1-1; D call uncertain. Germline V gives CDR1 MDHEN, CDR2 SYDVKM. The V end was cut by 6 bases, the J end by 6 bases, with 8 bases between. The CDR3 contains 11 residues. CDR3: CASRGKPEAFF. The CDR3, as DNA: TGTGCCAGCAGGGGTAAGCCTGAAGCTTTCTTT.

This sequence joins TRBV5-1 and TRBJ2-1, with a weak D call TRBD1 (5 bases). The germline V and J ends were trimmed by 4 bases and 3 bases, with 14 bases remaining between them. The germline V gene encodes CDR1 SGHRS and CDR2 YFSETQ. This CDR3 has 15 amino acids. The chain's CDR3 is CASSREAGIYNEQFF. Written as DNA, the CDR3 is TGCGCCAGCAGCAGAGAGGCAGGGATCTACAATGAGCAGTTCTTC.

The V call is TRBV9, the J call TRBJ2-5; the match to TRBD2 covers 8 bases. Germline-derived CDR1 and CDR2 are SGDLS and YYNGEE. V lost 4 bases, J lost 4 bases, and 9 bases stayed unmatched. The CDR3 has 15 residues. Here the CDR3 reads CASSSLGGAGETQYF. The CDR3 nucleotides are TGTGCCAGCAGCTCCCTCGGGGGGGCCGGAGAGACCCAGTACTTC.

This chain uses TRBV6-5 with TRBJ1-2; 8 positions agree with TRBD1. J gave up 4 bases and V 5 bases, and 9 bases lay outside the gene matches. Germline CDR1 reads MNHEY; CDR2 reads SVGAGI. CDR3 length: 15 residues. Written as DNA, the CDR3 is TGTGCCAGCAGTCCCGACAGGGGCGGTAGCTATGGCTACACCTTC. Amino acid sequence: CASSPDRGGSYGYTF.

CDR3 nucleotides: TGCGCCAGCAGCCCCCTGGGGAAAAAGGGGGCCTACGAGCAGTACTTC. This translates into CASSPLGKKGAYEQYF. The V call is TRBV4-3, the J call TRBJ2-7; perhaps TRBD1 as D (6 bases). V was cut by 4 bases and J by 2 bases, with 18 bases left in between. Germline CDR1 is LGHNA and CDR2 is YSLEER. The CDR3 consists of 16 residues.

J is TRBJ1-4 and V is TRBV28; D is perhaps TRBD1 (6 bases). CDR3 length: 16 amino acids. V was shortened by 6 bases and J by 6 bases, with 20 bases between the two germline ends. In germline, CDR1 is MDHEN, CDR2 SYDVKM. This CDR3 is CASRGAGAAIHEKLFF. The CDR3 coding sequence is TGTGCCAGCAGGGGGGCAGGGGCTGCGATACATGAAAAACTGTTTTTT.

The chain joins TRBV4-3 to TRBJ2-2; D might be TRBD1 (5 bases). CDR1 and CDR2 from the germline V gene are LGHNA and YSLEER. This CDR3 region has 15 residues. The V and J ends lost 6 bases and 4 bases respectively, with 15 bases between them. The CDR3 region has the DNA TGCGCCAGCAGTCAGCAGGGTTCGGGCACCGGGGAGCTGTTTTTT. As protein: CASSQQGSGTGELFF.